These 29 T cell receptor beta chains came from one sample sequenced in a study of T cells expressing NK-cell markers (dated by TCRdb to the early 2020s). The method behind the library was 5' RACE. Sequencing instrument: Illumina HiSeq 2000. TCRdb reprocessed the raw reads; every CDR3 protein sequence is a single record, and DNA is not supplied. The sample's records list a few hundred thousand distinct CDR3 sequences. The ten largest clones capture about 3.6% of the sample. Input material: blood T cells: a sorted CD56 or NKG2C T cell subset, CD4+ or CD8+ T cells, or bulk PBMC T cells (not recorded which). The source of these receptors is a man aged 18-30 years in good health. Donor details come from another sample of the same person, matched by shared clones.

The J gene is TRBJ2-3, the V gene TRBV12-3 or TRBV12-4; TCRdb picks TRBD1, but there is no DNA to check that call. The CDR3 totals 14 residues. CDR3: CASSSTPGGDSQYF.

The rearrangement links TRBV7-9 to TRBJ2-5; absent DNA, TCRdb's TRBD2 call cannot be checked. Germline lookup yields CDR1 SEHNR and CDR2 FQNEAQ (reference sequence). CDR3 length: 11 amino acids. The CDR3 loop reads CASSLGPRRDF. Full variable domain (rest looked up from reference TRBV7-9 and TRBJ2-5): DTGVSQNPRHKITKRGQNVTFRCDPISEHNRLYWYRQTLGQGPEFLTYFQNEAQLEKSRLLSDRFSAERPKGSFSTLEIQRTEQGDSAMYLCASSLGPRRDFGPGTRLLVL.

The V and J genes are TRBV20-1 and TRBJ1-1. The CDR3 consists of 13 residues. Germline CDR1 and CDR2: DFQATT and SNEGSKA (reference sequence). CDR3 sequence reads: CSARGSLVSEAFF.

The V call is TRBV18, the J call TRBJ2-3. CDR1 is KGHSH, CDR2 LQKENI, per germline. This CDR3 contains 16 residues. CDR3 in amino acids: CATSPVGGLGTDTQYF.

The V gene is TRBV6-1, the J gene TRBJ2-3. The CDR3 is made up of 15 amino acids. Looked up from germline, CDR1 is MNHNS and CDR2 is SASEGT. CDR3 amino acids: CASSEGLPGTDTQYF.

V is TRBV5-1 and J is TRBJ2-3; TCRdb reports TRBD1, a call that lacks DNA to check it against. CDR1 is SGHRS, CDR2 YFSETQ, per germline. This CDR3 region has 16 residues. CDR3 amino acids: CASSPRGGGPTDTQYF.

The V gene is TRBV19, the J gene TRBJ2-7. There are 14 residues in the CDR3. The germline CDR1 and CDR2 sequences are LNHDA and SQIVND (reference sequence). The CDR3: CASSKDPFDYEQYF.

The rearrangement joins TRBV29-1 to TRBJ2-2; TCRdb calls TRBD1, which cannot be checked without DNA. CDR3 length: 14 amino acids. Germline assignment: CDR1 SQVTM and CDR2 ANQGSEA. CDR3 in amino acids: CSVGSGWNTGELFF.

The chain joins TRBV7-9 to TRBJ1-1; TCRdb's D call, TRBD1, is unchecked because there is no DNA. From germline, CDR1 is SEHNR and CDR2 FQNEAQ (reference sequence). CDR3 length: 15 residues. The CDR3 sequence is CASSPPSRANTEAFF.

The V call is TRBV3-1, the J call TRBJ1-5. This CDR3 has 15 amino acids. In germline, CDR1 is LGHDT, CDR2 YNNKEL (reference sequence). CDR3 sequence: CASSPIEQLNQPQHF.

The chain joins TRBV29-1 to TRBJ2-2; without DNA, the TCRdb call of TRBD1 cannot be checked. The germline V gene has CDR1 SQVTM and CDR2 ANQGSEA. The CDR3 extends over 13 amino acids. CDR3: CSGTGMAFGELFF.

The chain couples TRBV7-9 to TRBJ2-1; the D gene TCRdb calls, TRBD1, cannot be checked with no DNA. Germline V lookup: CDR1 SEHNR, CDR2 FQNEAQ (reference sequence). The CDR3 is made up of 16 amino acids. The CDR3 protein is CASSYPAREPDNEQFF.

This sequence joins TRBV10-2 and TRBJ2-2. The CDR3 has 13 amino acids. Germline values: CDR1 WSHSY, CDR2 SAAADI. The CDR3 here is CASSEVATGELFF.

The rearrangement joins TRBV6-5 to TRBJ2-2; the TRBD2 assignment by TCRdb is unverifiable without DNA. This CDR3 is built from 17 residues. The germline gives CDR1 MNHEY, CDR2 SVGAGI. This CDR3 reads CASSYSGAEMNTGELFF.

CDR3 in amino acids: CASRWTGSYEQYF. The gene calls are TRBV6-2 or TRBV6-3 and TRBJ2-7; TCRdb outputs TRBD1, but without DNA this stays unchecked. The CDR3 covers 13 residues. Per germline, CDR1 MNHEY and CDR2 SVGEGT.

The J gene is TRBJ2-3, the V gene TRBV4-2. This CDR3 has 15 amino acids. The germline V gene has CDR1 LGHNA and CDR2 YNFKEQ. Here the CDR3 reads CASSQPDAVTDTQYF.

This sequence joins TRBV6-5 and TRBJ2-5; lacking DNA, the TRBD2 call made by TCRdb goes unchecked. This CDR3 contains 15 residues. Germline CDR1 and CDR2: MNHEY and SVGAGI. Here the CDR3 reads CASSYMMGDSETQYF.

CDR3 region: CASSLEQTGYGYTF. The rearrangement links TRBV12-3 or TRBV12-4 to TRBJ1-2. The CDR3 is 14 residues long.

J is TRBJ2-2 and V is TRBV12-3 or TRBV12-4; TCRdb outputs TRBD1, but without DNA this stays unchecked. This CDR3 has 15 amino acids. The CDR3: CASSSPTGGTGELFF.

The J gene is TRBJ1-6, the V gene TRBV12-5; the D call of TRBD1 rests on TCRdb alone, since no DNA is present to check it. The CDR3 totals 15 residues. Germline V CDR1 and CDR2: LGHNT, FRNRAP. The CDR3 loop reads CASGPTPGGDSPLHF.

The rearrangement links TRBV12-3 or TRBV12-4 to TRBJ1-1. This CDR3 is 14 amino acids long. CDR3 residues: CASSLSASGTEAFF.

The CDR3 sequence: CASSLGLAELYEQFF. The rearrangement links TRBV5-5 to TRBJ2-1; the D call from TCRdb, TRBD2, cannot be confirmed without DNA. The CDR3 spans 15 residues. Germline V gene lookup returns CDR1 SGHKS and CDR2 YYEKEE (reference sequence).

The chain is built from TRBV29-1 and TRBJ2-3; TCRdb calls TRBD2, which cannot be checked without DNA. This CDR3 spans 16 amino acids. Germline CDR1 reads SQVTM; CDR2 reads ANQGSEA. CDR3 sequence: CSVAGTSGRATDTQYF.

This chain links TRBV20-1 with TRBJ2-1; TCRdb returns TRBD2, unconfirmable since there is no DNA. Per the germline V gene, CDR1 is DFQATT and CDR2 is SNEGSKA (reference sequence). The CDR3 totals 12 residues. CDR3: CSLAGSPNEQFF.

V is TRBV7-6 and J is TRBJ2-3; TCRdb gives TRBD1 as the D gene, but with no DNA this cannot be confirmed. This CDR3 region has 14 residues. Germline V gives CDR1 SGHVS, CDR2 FNYEAQ. The chain's CDR3 is CASSSGTGRNTQYF.

The rearrangement uses TRBV7-6 and TRBJ2-1; there is no DNA to check the TCRdb D call of TRBD1. CDR1 and CDR2 (germline): SGHVS, FNYEAQ. The CDR3 extends over 14 amino acids. CDR3 region: CASSPQGFYNEQFF.

This chain links TRBV11-2 with TRBJ2-1; TCRdb lists TRBD2, though no DNA is available to test this call. The CDR3 loop spans 15 amino acids. In germline, CDR1 is SGHAT, CDR2 FQNNGV. CDR3 amino acids: CASSLGAGVGNEQFF.

V gene TRBV7-9 combines with J gene TRBJ1-4; TCRdb designates TRBD1, a call that cannot be tested without DNA. The CDR3 sequence is 16 residues long. CDR1 is SEHNR and CDR2 is FQNEAQ in the germline V gene (reference sequence). The CDR3 is CASSPILGQPNEKLFF.

This chain links TRBV6-5 with TRBJ2-1; TCRdb calls TRBD1, which cannot be checked without DNA. This CDR3 has 18 amino acids. The germline CDR1 and CDR2 sequences are MNHEY and SVGAGI. The CDR3 region is CASSYRTTLGTGGGEQFF.